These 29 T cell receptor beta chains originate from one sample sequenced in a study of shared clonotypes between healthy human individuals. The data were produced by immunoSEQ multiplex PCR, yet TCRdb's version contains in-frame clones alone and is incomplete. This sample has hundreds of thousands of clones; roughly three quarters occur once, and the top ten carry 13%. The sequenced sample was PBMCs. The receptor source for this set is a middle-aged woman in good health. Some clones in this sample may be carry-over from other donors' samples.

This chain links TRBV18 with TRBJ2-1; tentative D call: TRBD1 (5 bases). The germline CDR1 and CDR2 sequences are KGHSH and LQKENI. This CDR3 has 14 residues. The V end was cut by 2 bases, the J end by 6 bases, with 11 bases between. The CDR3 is CASSPGREFNEQFF. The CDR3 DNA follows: TGTGCCAGCTCACCAGGCAGGGAATTCAATGAGCAGTTCTTC.

The CDR3: CASSSGTSGSWGQETQYF. As DNA, the CDR3 is TGTGCCAGCAGCTCGGGGACTAGCGGGAGTTGGGGCCAAGAGACCCAGTACTTC. The chain has TRBV7-3 and TRBJ2-5, with 14 bases aligning to TRBD2. Trimming cost V 4 bases and J 1 base; bases outside gene matches: 8. CDR1 and CDR2 from the germline V gene are SGHTA and FQGTGA. The length of the CDR3 is 18 residues.

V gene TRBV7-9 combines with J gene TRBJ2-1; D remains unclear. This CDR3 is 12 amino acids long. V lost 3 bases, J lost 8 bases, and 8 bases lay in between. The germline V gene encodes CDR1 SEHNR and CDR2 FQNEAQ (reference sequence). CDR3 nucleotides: TGTGCCAGCAGCTTCAGGCCGTATGAGCAGTTCTTC. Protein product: CASSFRPYEQFF.

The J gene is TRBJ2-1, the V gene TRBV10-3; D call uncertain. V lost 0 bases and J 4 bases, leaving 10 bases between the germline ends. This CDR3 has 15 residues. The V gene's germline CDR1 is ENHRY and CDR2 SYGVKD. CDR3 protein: CAISESKLTYNEQFF. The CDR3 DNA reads TGTGCCATCAGTGAGTCTAAACTAACATACAATGAGCAGTTCTTC.

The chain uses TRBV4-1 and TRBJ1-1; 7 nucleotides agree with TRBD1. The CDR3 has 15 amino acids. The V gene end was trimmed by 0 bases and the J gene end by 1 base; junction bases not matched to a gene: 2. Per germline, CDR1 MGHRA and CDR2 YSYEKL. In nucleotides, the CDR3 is TGCGCCAGCAGCCAAGATCAGGGGGGGAACACTGAAGCTTTCTTT. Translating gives CASSQDQGGNTEAFF.

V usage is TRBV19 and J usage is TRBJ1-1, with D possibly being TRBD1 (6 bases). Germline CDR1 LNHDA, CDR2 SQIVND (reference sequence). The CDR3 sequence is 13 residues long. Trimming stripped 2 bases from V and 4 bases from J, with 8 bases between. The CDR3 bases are TGTGCCAGTAGTATACAGGGGAGCACTGAAGCTTTCTTT. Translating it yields CASSIQGSTEAFF.

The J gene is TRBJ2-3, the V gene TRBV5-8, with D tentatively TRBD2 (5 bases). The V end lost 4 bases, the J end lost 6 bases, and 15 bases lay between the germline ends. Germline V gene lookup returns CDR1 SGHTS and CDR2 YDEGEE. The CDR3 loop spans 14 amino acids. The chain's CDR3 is CASSLRAARDTQYF. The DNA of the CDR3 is TGTGCCAGCAGCCTGAGAGCGGCCCGGGATACGCAGTATTTT.

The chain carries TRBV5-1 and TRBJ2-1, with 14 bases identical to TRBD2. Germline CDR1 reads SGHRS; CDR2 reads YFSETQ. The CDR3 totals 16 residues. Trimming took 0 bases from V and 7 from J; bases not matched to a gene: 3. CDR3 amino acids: CASSLGLAGGQNEQFF. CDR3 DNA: TGCGCCAGCAGCTTGGGACTAGCGGGAGGGCAGAATGAGCAGTTCTTC. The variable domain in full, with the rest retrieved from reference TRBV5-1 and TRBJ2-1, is KAGVTQTPRYLIKTRGQQVTLSCSPISGHRSVSWYQQTPGQGLQFLFEYFSETQRNKGNFPGRFSGRQFSNSRSEMNVSTLELGDSALYLCASSLGLAGGQNEQFFGPGTRLTVL.

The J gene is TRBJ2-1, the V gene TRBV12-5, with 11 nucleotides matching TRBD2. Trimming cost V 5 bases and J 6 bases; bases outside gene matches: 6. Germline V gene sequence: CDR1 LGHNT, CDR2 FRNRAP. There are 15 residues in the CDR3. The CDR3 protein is CASGAGTSGVNEQFF. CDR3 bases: TGTGCTAGTGGTGCTGGGACTAGCGGAGTCAATGAGCAGTTCTTC. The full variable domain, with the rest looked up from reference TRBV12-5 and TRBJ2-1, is DARVTQTPRHKVTEMGQEVTMRCQPILGHNTVFWYRQTMMQGLELLAYFRNRAPLDDSGMPKDRFSAEMPDATLATLKIQPSEPRDSAVYFCASGAGTSGVNEQFFGPGTRLTVL.

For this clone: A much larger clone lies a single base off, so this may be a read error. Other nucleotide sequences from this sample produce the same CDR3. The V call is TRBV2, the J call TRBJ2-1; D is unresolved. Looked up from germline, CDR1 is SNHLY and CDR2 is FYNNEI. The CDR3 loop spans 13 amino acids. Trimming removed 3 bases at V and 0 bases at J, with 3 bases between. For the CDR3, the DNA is TGTGCCAGCAGTGAGGGCTCCTACAATGAGCAGTTCTTC. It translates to CASSEGSYNEQFF. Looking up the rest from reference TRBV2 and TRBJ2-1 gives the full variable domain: EPEVTQTPSHQVTQMGQEVILRCVPISNHLYFYWYRQILGQKVEFLVSFYNNEISEKSEIFDDQFSVERPDGSNFTLKIRSTKLEDSAMYFCASSEGSYNEQFFGPGTRLTVL.

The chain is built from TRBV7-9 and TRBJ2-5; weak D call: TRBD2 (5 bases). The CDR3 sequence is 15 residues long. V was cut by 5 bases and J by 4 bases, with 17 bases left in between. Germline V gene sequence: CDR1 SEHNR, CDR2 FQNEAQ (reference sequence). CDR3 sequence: CASSPSFGVGETQYF. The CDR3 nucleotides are TGTGCCAGCAGCCCAAGTTTCGGGGTTGGAGAGACCCAGTACTTC.

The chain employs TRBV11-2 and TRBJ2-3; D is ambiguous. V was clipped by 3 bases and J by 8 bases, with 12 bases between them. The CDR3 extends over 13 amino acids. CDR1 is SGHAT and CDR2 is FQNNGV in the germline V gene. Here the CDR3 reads CASSFSDRGTQYF. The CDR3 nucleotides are TGTGCCAGCAGCTTTTCAGACCGCGGTACGCAGTATTTT.

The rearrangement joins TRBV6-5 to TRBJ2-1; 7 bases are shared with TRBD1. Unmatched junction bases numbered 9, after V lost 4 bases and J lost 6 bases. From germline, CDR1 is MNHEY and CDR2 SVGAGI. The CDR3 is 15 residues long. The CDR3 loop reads CASSFRQGFFNEQFF. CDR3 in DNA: TGTGCCAGCAGTTTTCGACAGGGATTTTTCAATGAGCAGTTCTTC.

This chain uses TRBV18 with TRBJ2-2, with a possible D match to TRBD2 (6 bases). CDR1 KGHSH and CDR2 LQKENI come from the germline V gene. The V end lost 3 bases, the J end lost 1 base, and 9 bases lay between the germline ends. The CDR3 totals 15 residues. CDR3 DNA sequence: TGTGCCAGCTCACCTGCGGGATTGAACACCGGGGAGCTGTTTTTT. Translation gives CASSPAGLNTGELFF.

The CDR3 sequence: CASSQEGAGVNTGELFF. CDR3 DNA sequence: TGCGCCAGCAGCCAAGAGGGAGCGGGAGTCAACACCGGGGAGCTGTTTTTT. This chain uses TRBV4-1 with TRBJ2-2, with 8 bases identical to TRBD2. The CDR3 sequence is 17 residues long. The V gene's germline CDR1 is MGHRA and CDR2 YSYEKL. Losses at the gene ends were 0 bases for V and 2 bases for J; bases not matched to a gene: 5.

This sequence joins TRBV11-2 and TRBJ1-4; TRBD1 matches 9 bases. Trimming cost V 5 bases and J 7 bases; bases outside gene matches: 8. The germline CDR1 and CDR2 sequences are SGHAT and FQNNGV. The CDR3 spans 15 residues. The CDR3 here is CASSLGTGRSEKLFF. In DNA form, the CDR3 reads TGTGCCAGCAGCCTTGGGACAGGGAGATCTGAAAAACTGTTTTTT.

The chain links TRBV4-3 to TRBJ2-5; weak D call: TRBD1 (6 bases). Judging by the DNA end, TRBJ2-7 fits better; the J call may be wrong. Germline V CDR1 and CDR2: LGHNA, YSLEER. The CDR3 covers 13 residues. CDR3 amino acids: CASSQDRGHEQYF. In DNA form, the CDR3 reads TGCGCCAGCAGCCAAGACAGGGGCCACGAGCAGTACTTC.

The CDR3 sequence: CASSSLRDTEAFF. Written as DNA, the CDR3 is TGTGCCAGTAGTTCCTTACGGGACACTGAAGCTTTCTTT. The chain joins TRBV19 to TRBJ1-1; D not certain. V gave up 5 bases and J gave up 3 bases, with 10 bases separating them. The CDR3 length is 13 residues. Germline V gene data show CDR1 as LNHDA and CDR2 as SQIVND (reference sequence). Based on the CDR3 plus reference TRBV19 and TRBJ1-1, the full variable domain is DGGITQSPKYLFRKEGQNVTLSCEQNLNHDAMYWYRQDPGQGLRLIYYSQIVNDFQKGDIAEGYSVSREKKESFPLTVTSAQKNPTAFYLCASSSLRDTEAFFGQGTRLTVV.

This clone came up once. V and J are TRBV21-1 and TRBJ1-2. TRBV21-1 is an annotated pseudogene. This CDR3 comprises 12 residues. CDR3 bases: TGTGCCAGCAGCAGCCGACTTTATGGCTACACCTTC. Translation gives CASSSRLYGYTF.

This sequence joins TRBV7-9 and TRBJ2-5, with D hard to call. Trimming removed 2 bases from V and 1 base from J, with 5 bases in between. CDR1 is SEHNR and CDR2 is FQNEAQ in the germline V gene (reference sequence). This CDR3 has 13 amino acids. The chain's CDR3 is CASSLSSQETQYF. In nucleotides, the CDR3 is TGTGCCAGCAGCTTATCTTCCCAAGAGACCCAGTACTTC. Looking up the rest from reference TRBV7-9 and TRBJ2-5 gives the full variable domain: DTGVSQNPRHKITKRGQNVTFRCDPISEHNRLYWYRQTLGQGPEFLTYFQNEAQLEKSRLLSDRFSAERPKGSFSTLEIQRTEQGDSAMYLCASSLSSQETQYFGPGTRLLVL.

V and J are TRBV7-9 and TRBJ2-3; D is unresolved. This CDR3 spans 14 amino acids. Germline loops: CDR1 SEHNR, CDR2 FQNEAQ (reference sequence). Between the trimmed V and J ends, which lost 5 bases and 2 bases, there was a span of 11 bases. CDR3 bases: TGTGCCAGCAGCCCTCCCTACTTCACAGATACGCAGTATTTT. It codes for CASSPPYFTDTQYF.

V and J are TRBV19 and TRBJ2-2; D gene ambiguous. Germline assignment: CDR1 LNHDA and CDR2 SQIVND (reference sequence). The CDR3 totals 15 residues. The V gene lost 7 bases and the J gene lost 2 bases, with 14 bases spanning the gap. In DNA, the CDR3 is TGTGCCAGTACCCAAGGCCACAGCAACACCGGGGAGCTGTTTTTT. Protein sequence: CASTQGHSNTGELFF.

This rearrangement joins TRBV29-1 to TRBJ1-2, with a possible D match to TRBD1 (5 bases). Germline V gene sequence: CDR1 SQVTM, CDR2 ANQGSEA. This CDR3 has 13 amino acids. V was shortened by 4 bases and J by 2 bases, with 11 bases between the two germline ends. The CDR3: CSVVQGRNYGYTF. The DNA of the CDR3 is TGCAGCGTTGTCCAGGGAAGGAACTATGGCTACACCTTC.

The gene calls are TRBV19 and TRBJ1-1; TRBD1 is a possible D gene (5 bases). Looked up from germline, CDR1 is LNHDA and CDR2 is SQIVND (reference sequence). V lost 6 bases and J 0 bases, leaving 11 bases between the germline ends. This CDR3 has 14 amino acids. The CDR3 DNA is TGTGCCAGTAGAAGTTGGGGCATGAACACTGAAGCTTTCTTT. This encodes CASRSWGMNTEAFF. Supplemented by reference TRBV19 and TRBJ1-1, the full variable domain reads DGGITQSPKYLFRKEGQNVTLSCEQNLNHDAMYWYRQDPGQGLRLIYYSQIVNDFQKGDIAEGYSVSREKKESFPLTVTSAQKNPTAFYLCASRSWGMNTEAFFGQGTRLTVV.

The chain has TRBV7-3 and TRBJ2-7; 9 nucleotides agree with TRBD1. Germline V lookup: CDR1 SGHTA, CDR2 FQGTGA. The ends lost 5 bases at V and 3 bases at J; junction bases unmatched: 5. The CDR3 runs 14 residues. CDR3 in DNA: TGTGCCAGCAGCCAAGACAGGGGGGGCTACGAGCAGTACTTC. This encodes CASSQDRGGYEQYF.

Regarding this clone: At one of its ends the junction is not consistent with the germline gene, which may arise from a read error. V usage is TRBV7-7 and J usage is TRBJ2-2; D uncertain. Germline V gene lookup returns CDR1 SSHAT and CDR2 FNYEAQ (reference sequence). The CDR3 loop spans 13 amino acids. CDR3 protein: CASSVDPGGELFF. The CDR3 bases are TGTGCTAGCAGCGTAGACCCCGGAGGGGAGCTGTTTTTT.

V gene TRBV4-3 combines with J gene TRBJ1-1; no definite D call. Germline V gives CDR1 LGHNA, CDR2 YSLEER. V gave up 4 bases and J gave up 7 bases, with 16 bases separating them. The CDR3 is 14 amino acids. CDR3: CASSPRLEYGEAFF. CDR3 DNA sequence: TGCGCCAGCAGCCCCCGCTTAGAATACGGTGAAGCTTTCTTT.

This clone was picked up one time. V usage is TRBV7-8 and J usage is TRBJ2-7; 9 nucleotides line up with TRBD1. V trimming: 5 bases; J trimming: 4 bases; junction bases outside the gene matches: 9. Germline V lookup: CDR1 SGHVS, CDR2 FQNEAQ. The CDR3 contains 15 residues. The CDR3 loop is CASSGPGQGGYEQYF. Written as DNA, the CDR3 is TGTGCCAGCAGCGGCCCGGGACAGGGCGGGTACGAGCAGTACTTC.

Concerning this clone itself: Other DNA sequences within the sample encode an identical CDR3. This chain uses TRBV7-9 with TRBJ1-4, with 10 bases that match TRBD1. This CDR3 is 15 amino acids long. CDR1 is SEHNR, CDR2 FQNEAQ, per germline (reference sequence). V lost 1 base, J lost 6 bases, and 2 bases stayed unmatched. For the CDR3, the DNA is TGTGCCAGCAGCTTAGAGGGACAGGGGTATGAAAAACTGTTTTTT. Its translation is CASSLEGQGYEKLFF.